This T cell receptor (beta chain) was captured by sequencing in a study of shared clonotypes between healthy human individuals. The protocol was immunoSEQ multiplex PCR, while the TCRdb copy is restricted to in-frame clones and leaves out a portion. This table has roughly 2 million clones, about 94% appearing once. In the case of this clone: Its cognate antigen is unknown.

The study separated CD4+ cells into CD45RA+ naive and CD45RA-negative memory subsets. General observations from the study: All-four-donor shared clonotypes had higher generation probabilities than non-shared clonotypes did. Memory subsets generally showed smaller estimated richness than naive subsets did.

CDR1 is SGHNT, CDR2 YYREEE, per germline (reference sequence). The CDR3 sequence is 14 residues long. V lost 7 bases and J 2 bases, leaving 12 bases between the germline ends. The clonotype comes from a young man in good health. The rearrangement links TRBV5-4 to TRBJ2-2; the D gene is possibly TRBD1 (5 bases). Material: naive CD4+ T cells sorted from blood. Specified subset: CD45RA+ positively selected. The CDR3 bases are TGTGCCAGCGCCCTACAGGTTAACACCGGGGAGCTGTTTTTT. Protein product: CASALQVNTGELFF.